This is a list of T cell receptor beta chains from one sample in a study of T cell clones after liver transplantation. Sequenced by immunoSEQ multiplex PCR; TCRdb stores in-frame clones only, minus some. This sample carries nearly 55,000 clones, 84% of them seen once, and the ten largest clones take roughly 8.1%. Here the sequenced sample was CD4+ T cells from blood, taken before liver transplant. The source is a human donor who received a liver transplant. The CDR3 runs from the conserved cysteine through the conserved F or W.

j_gene	v_gene	CDR3aa
TRBJ2-3	TRBV7-2	CASSLSGGDTQYF
TRBJ2-7	TRBV5-5	CASSFTGLSSYEQYF
TRBJ2-6	TRBV2	CASSYSGANVLTF
TRBJ2-3	TRBV11-3	CASSSGGTDTQYF
TRBJ1-5	TRBV28	CASSLPGGPGQPQHF
TRBJ2-7	TRBV5-8	CASSTKTGSHEQYF
TRBJ2-2	TRBV6-5	CASREGEWTGELFF
TRBJ2-7	TRBV29-1	CSVVVIPYEQYF
TRBJ2-7	TRBV6-1	CASIQGVRSYEQYF
TRBJ2-2	TRBV2	CASSEGLAGDSNTGELFF
TRBJ2-3	TRBV29-1	CSVDEGDTQYF
TRBJ1-2	TRBV5-1	CASSREQGSKGHTF
TRBJ2-7	TRBV5-1	CASSSGQGAVEQYF
TRBJ2-4	TRBV4-2	CASSQRALAGVKNIQYF
TRBJ2-1	TRBV2	CASRGQGASYNEQFF
TRBJ1-4	TRBV19	CASSSDATNEKLFF
TRBJ2-5	TRBV7-2	CASSLAGGQETQYF
TRBJ1-1	TRBV18	CASSPSTGNTEAFF
TRBJ2-1	TRBV9	CASSPALAGASEQFF
TRBJ2-1	TRBV2	CASKVASGGEQFF
TRBJ2-2	TRBV30	CAWSAGPGELFF
TRBJ1-5	TRBV7-3	CASSLIDRQSNQPQHF